The clone carrying this TCR beta chain was counted between two and nine times. The data are from a study of OX40 agonist ivuxolimab in advanced cancers. Germline CDR1 LNHNV, CDR2 YYDKDF (reference sequence). The CDR3 runs to 16 residues. V was pared by 3 bases and J by 7 bases, with 9 bases of the junction left unmatched. Libraries were prepared by immunoSEQ multiplex PCR; TCRdb keeps only in-frame clonotypes and omits some of them. This sample has more than 65,000 clones; about 80% occur once, and the top ten carry approximately 2.5%. V and J are TRBV15 and TRBJ2-2, with 9 bases fitting TRBD2. The specimen comprised CD4+ or CD8+ T cells sorted from blood, sampled in a trial of the OX40 agonist ivuxolimab. The clonotype was recovered from an adult with an advanced solid tumor such as melanoma, head and neck, liver or kidney cancer. The DNA of the CDR3 is TGTGCCACCAGCAGCTATAGCGGGAGTAAGGACGGGGAGCTGTTTTTT. It specifies CATSSYSGSKDGELFF.